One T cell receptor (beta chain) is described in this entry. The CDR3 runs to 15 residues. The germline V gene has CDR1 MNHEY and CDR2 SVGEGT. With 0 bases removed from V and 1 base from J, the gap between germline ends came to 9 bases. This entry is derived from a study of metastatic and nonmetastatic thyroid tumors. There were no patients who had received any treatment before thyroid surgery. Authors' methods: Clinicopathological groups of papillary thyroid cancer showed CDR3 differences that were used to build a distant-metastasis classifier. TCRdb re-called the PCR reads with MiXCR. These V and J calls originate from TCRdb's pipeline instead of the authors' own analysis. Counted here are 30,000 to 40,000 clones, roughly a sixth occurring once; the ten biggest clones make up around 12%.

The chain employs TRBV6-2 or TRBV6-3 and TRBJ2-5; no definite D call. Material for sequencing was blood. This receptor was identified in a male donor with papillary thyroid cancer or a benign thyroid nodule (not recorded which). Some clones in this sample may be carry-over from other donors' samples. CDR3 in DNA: TGTGCCAGCAGTTACTCCCATCTGGGCCAAGAGACCCAGTACTTC. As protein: CASSYSHLGQETQYF.